This TCR beta chain was sequenced in a study of spatial heterogeneity in lung cancer. Looking at the study overall: Each time, sequencing found more beta-chain sequences than alpha-chain sequences.

The CDR3 is 12 amino acids. Study-level points and caveats: Detection of ubiquitous tumor TCRs in blood was higher at resection than follow-up.

Described time point: sample taken at primary tumor resection. Without sorting, whole RNA was sequenced from tumor, nontumor lung or frozen PBMC. A unique molecular identifier was attached to every TCR cDNA molecule. In TCRdb, the 5' RACE reads were re-called with MiXCR into one record per CDR3 protein. This repertoire shows 50,000 or so distinct CDR3 sequences, about 7.4% found once; its top ten account for about 12%. This clonotype turned up a few times. As yet, its antigen is unknown. The junction departs from the called germline gene at one end, perhaps through a read error. The clonotype comes from a female donor with early-stage non-small cell lung cancer. V usage is TRBV12-3 or TRBV12-4 and J usage is TRBJ1-2; D not certain. The sequencing here drew on PBMCs, taken at surgery. CDR3 sequence (DNA): TGTGCCAGCAGAAAGGACCGAAGCGTGATCCAGTTC. This sequence encodes CASRKDRSVIQF.